The 9 T cell receptor beta chains below come from one sample, sequenced in a study of CD8 T cells in ankylosing spondylitis (dated by TCRdb to 2016 to 2017). Library method: 5' RACE. The sequencing machine was an Illumina HiSeq 2500. TCRdb applied fastp at Q25 and MiXCR to the public reads, then kept only in-frame beta chains. A single entry per CDR3 protein holds the most common genes and DNA from its merged rows. The sample table shows some 800,000 distinct CDR3 sequences, and around 11% are seen once. 0.51% of the sample is held by the ten biggest clonotypes. Their antigens remain unidentified. Beyond this particular receptor, the publication reports: Blood from ankylosing spondylitis patients appeared to be characterized by a TCR beta motif made up of 8 or 9 highly homologous amino acid variants.

Sample: blood, either unsorted or a sorted T cell fraction (not recorded which). The receptors derive from a male donor with ankylosing spondylitis.

V gene TRBV20-1 combines with J gene TRBJ2-2; D is ambiguous. Trimming took 2 bases from V and 6 from J, leaving 7 bases between them. CDR3 length: 12 amino acids. Germline lookup yields CDR1 DFQATT and CDR2 SNEGSKA (reference sequence). CDR3 residues: CSARRRPGELFF. CDR3 in DNA: TGCAGTGCTAGACGGCGGCCCGGGGAGCTGTTTTTT.

J is TRBJ2-7 and V is TRBV20-1, with TRBD1 identical over 9 bases. The CDR3 consists of 13 residues. The germline CDR1 and CDR2 sequences are DFQATT and SNEGSKA (reference sequence). Trimming removed 6 bases from V and 5 bases from J; junction bases left unmatched: 8. The CDR3 spells CSALGQGKDEQYF. CDR3 DNA: TGCAGTGCCCTCGGACAGGGGAAGGACGAGCAGTACTTC.

This clonotype has only a few counts. The V call is TRBV2, the J call TRBJ2-1; TRBD1 matches 8 bases. Germline V lookup: CDR1 SNHLY, CDR2 FYNNEI. This CDR3 has 12 amino acids. V trimming: 7 bases; J trimming: 9 bases; junction bases outside the gene matches: 5. CDR3 nucleotide sequence: TGTGCCAGCACCCAGGACAGGGTTGAGCAGTTCTTC. Translated, it gives CASTQDRVEQFF.

The chain is built from TRBV28 and TRBJ2-5; D is possibly TRBD1 (6 bases). CDR3 length equals 16 residues. V was pared by 3 bases and J by 0 bases, with 14 bases between. Germline V CDR1 and CDR2: MDHEN, SYDVKM. For the CDR3, the DNA is TGTGCCAGCAGTTTGGCGGGCAGGGGCCACCAAGAGACCCAGTACTTC. It encodes CASSLAGRGHQETQYF.

CDR3: CASSLPQPPYEQYF. The DNA for the CDR3 is TGTGCCAGCAGTTTACCACAGCCACCCTACGAGCAGTACTTC. The chain combines TRBV28 with TRBJ2-7; D is unclear. V lost 2 bases and J lost 2, with 10 bases in between. The CDR3 covers 14 residues. Germline V gene data show CDR1 as MDHEN and CDR2 as SYDVKM.

The chain links TRBV29-1 to TRBJ1-2; D is ambiguous. CDR3 length equals 10 residues. CDR1 is SQVTM, CDR2 ANQGSEA, per germline. Deletions cut 4 bases from V and 14 bases from J, with 14 bases between. CDR3 coding DNA: TGCAGCGTTGCGGACCGCGCCAAAACCTTC. Protein: CSVADRAKTF.

V and J are TRBV20-1 and TRBJ1-5; possible D gene TRBD1, 5 bases. The CDR3 extends over 13 amino acids. Per germline, CDR1 DFQATT and CDR2 SNEGSKA (reference sequence). Trimming pared 3 bases from V and 5 bases from J, leaving 11 bases between. The CDR3 DNA reads TGCAGTGCTAGGGGGGGACCGGATCAGCCCCAGCATTTT. Translating gives CSARGGPDQPQHF.

This clonotype was recorded at least ten times. The chain combines TRBV10-3 with TRBJ1-5, with TRBD1 as a possible D gene (5 bases). The germline CDR1 and CDR2 sequences are ENHRY and SYGVKD. The CDR3 extends over 14 amino acids. V lost 8 bases, J lost 7 bases, and 18 bases lay in between. Here the CDR3 reads CAIGYATSGQPQHF. In nucleotides, the CDR3 is TGTGCCATCGGTTACGCGACCTCAGGGCAGCCCCAGCATTTT.

This clonotype was observed a few times. The rearrangement links TRBV5-1 to TRBJ2-5; D might be TRBD1 or TRBD2, each matching 5 bases. The CDR3 is 14 residues long. The germline CDR1 and CDR2 sequences are SGHRS and YFSETQ. V lost 4 bases and J 4 bases, leaving 14 bases between the germline ends. The CDR3 reads CASSPARGVETQYF. The DNA for the CDR3 is TGCGCCAGCAGCCCCGCGAGAGGGGTAGAGACCCAGTACTTC.